This note documents a single T cell receptor beta chain sequence. This clonotype has at least ten counts. Its antigen has not been determined. Per-base quality was not reported, and no clone a single base away is much larger than it. Hyperthyroidism patients were newly diagnosed, with disease duration under 2 months, and aged 18 to 65 years. The study excluded patients with uncontrolled infections, other autoimmune diseases, pregnancy or lactation. Clinical symptoms, serum thyroxine and TRAb, thyroid ultrasound, and orbital computed tomography formed the basis for the diagnoses. Blood from progressor patients was collected at the time of first diagnosis with hyperthyroidism, before any ophthalmopathy symptoms had appeared. PBMCs were separated from roughly 9.6 ml of fresh peripheral blood using Ficoll-Paque density gradient centrifugation. Progressor patients were initially diagnosed with Graves' hyperthyroidism and developed ophthalmopathy during follow-up. Trizol reagent was used to extract total RNA, and RNA quality was then checked on an Agilent 2100 Bioanalyzer.

The data were taken from a study of T cells in Graves' hyperthyroidism and ophthalmopathy (dated by TCRdb to between 2019 and 2020). The study in broad terms: Peripheral blood was sampled at the time of initial diagnosis, prior to any treatment. TCR V-J signatures able to tell the groups apart were searched for in a discovery cohort of more than 90 patients, of whom around 42 had Graves' ophthalmopathy and more than 55 had stable Graves' hyperthyroidism. An independent validation cohort of 18 to 20 hyperthyroidism patients and approximately 15 patients who later progressed to ophthalmopathy tested prospective prediction of ophthalmopathy. The roughly 100 discovery patients were randomly divided into training and test sets at a 7:3 ratio. Thyroid tissue and blood T-cell repertoires from several Graves' hyperthyroidism patients were also compared in the study. After sampling, hyperthyroidism patients received methimazole starting at 30 mg daily, and ophthalmopathy patients received high-dose intravenous methylprednisolone. TCR Vbeta CDR3 sequencing of 130 to 150 peripheral blood samples (over 40 ophthalmopathy, 75 hyperthyroidism and roughly 17 progressor patients) is reported in the paper.

The CDR3 contains 15 residues, cysteine and phenylalanine counted. The retained sequence is limited to the CDR3, 45 bases, with the frame set at the first base. The germline V gene (reference sequence) provides CDR1 DFQATT and CDR2 SNEGSKA. V drops 6 bases and J drops 5 bases, leaving 20 bases in between. TCR beta CDR3 regions were amplified from RNA transcripts. For the first round of RT-PCR on the TCR CDR3, the HTBI primer set was used together with the Qiagen OneStep RT-PCR kit. Libraries were constructed in a second round of multiplex PCR, after which size selection and purification were carried out. Libraries were sequenced paired-end with 100 bp reads on an Illumina HiSeq2000. On the study's bioinformatics: SOAPnuke was used to process the raw data, with reads discarded if the reads contained adapters or uncalled bases, had a mean Phred below 15, or lacked an exact constant-primer or identifier match. High-quality paired reads were merged using COPE v1.2.5, and each unique nucleotide sequence was defined as a clonotype. Clonotypes were aligned to IMGT TRBV, TRBD and TRBJ reference segments using MiTCR v1.1. Analysis was restricted to V-J combinations with a frequency above 0.0001, which covered roughly 99% of repertoires. A TCS score was defined as the ratio of F50 (clonal expansion) to E x V (chaos), with BLOSUM62-based TCRdist applied between CDR3 peptides within each V-J. Welch's t-statistics and random forest reduced around 550 V-J features to under 15, which were used in a naive Bayes classifier (R e1071). TCRdb trimmed public reads at Q25 via fastp, called clones via MiXCR and kept in-frame beta chains. Each CDR3 protein appears once, grouped with its most common genes and DNA. For this entry, the V and J calls and clone size follow TCRdb and not the study's own pipeline. The sample records about 720,000 distinct CDR3 sequences, around 20% of which are singletons. Over 15% of the sample is held by the ten biggest clonotypes.

The research as a whole found: A 13 V-J signature model separated ophthalmopathy from stable hyperthyroidism, with roughly 88% sensitivity and roughly 82% specificity in cross-validation and 80%/75% in testing. Most expanded thyroid clonotypes (frequency above 0.001) were also detected in blood, suggesting blood repertoires may reflect thyroid immune responses. No statistical method was used to fix the sample size in advance, and group allocation was not hidden from the investigators. In validation, progression to ophthalmopathy was predicted by the model with 65% to 71% sensitivity and nearly 75% specificity, a median of about 6.4 months before onset.

Material: blood. The TCR comes from a woman in her 50s with Graves' hyperthyroidism that later progressed to Graves' ophthalmopathy. Recombination joined TRBV20-1 with TRBJ1-5; the D segment could be TRBD1, given 6 matching bases. The nucleotide sequence reads as follows: TGCAGTGCAGACCCTACAGGGCTTGGTGATCAGCCCCAGCATTTT. Its protein product is CSADPTGLGDQPQHF.